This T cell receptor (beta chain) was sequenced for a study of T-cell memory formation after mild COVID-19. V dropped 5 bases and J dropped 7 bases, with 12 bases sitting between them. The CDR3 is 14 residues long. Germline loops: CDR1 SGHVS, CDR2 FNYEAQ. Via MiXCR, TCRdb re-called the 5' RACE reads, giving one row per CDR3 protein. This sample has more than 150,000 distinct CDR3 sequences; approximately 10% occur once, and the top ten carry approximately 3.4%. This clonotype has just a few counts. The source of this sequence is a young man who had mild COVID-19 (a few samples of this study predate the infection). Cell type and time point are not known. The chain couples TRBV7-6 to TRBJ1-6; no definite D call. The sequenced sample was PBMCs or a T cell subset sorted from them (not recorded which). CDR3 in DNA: TGTGCCAGCAGCCACCACGAGGCCAATTCACCCCTCCACTTT. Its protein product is CASSHHEANSPLHF.